This T cell receptor (beta chain) was observed in a study of T cell changes during pregnancy in multiple sclerosis. This CDR3 is 16 amino acids long. V was shortened by 5 bases and J by 0 bases, with 16 bases between the two germline ends. Germline values: CDR1 SEHNR, CDR2 FQNEAQ (reference sequence). Clones were sequenced by immunoSEQ multiplex PCR, and TCRdb holds only the in-frame ones, with some missing. The sample contains 19,000 or so clones, more than 75% of which appear only once. The receptor's source is a female donor in good health, enrolled as a control in a pregnancy study. The V gene is TRBV7-9, the J gene TRBJ1-1, with a possible D match to TRBD1 (5 bases). This specimen was CD4+ T cells from peripheral blood mononuclear cells, taken in the first trimester of pregnancy. This chain's CDR3 is CASSRGVGGLNTEAFF. CDR3 nucleotide sequence: TGTGCCAGCAGCCGGGGGGTCGGTGGGCTGAACACTGAAGCTTTCTTT.